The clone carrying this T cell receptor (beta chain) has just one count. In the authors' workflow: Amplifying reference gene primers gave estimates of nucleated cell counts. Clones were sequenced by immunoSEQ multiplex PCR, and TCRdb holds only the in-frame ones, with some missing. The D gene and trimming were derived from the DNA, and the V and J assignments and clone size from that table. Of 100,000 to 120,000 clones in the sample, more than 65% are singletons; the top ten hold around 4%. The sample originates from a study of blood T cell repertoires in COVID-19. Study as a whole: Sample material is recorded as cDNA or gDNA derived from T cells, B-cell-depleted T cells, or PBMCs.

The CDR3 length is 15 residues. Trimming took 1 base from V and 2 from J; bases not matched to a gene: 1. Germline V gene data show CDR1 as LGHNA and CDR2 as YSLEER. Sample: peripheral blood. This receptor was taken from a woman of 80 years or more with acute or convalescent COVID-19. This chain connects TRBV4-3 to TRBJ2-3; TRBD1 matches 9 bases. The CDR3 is CASSQGTGVTDTQYF. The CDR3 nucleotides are TGCGCCAGCAGCCAAGGGACAGGGGTCACAGATACGCAGTATTTT.